A single sample gave rise to the 10 T cell receptor beta chains below, sequenced in a study of T-cell reconstitution after alpha-beta-depleted transplantation in children (dated by TCRdb to the mid-2010s). The sample's treatment or condition label, in plain terms: allogeneic hematopoietic cell transplantation with graft depleted of TCRalphabeta T cells and CD19 B cells. The library came from PCR. Sequencing relied on an Illumina HiSeq 2500. TCR libraries were prepared with molecular barcoding, using unique molecular identifiers to normalize TCRbeta repertoire quantification. The public reads were quality trimmed at Q25 with fastp and then assembled into clones with MiXCR by TCRdb, keeping productive beta chains. Each CDR3 protein appears once, grouped with its most common genes and DNA. This sample lists around 580,000 distinct CDR3 sequences; more than 20% were detected once. Together, the top ten hold around an eighth of the sample.

The source was PBMCs, mostly from graft donor cells, collected 360 days after TCRalphabeta/CD19-depleted stem cell transplant. The receptors shown here come from a boy under two years old who had a stem cell transplant for acute myeloid leukemia, so the T cells may come from the graft donor.

This chain links TRBV15 with TRBJ2-6; D gene ambiguous. This CDR3 contains 13 residues. V gave up 2 bases and J gave up 2 bases, with 1 base separating them. Germline V gene sequence: CDR1 LNHNV, CDR2 YYDKDF (reference sequence). CDR3 DNA sequence: TGTGCCACCAGCAGACCTGGGGCCAACGTCCTGACTTTC. Protein: CATSRPGANVLTF.

Of note for this clonotype: A much larger clone is a single base away; this may be a read error. The chain uses TRBV7-2 and TRBJ2-3; D gene unclear. CDR3 size: 12 residues. Per the germline V gene, CDR1 is SGHTA and CDR2 is FQGNSA. Trimming took off 5 bases at V and 4 bases at J, with 7 bases between the two ends. CDR3 coding DNA: TGTGCCAGCAGCCCGCCCCCAGATACGCAGTATTTT. Amino acids: CASSPPPDTQYF.

In its sample, this clonotype was seen many times. The chain joins TRBV21-1 to TRBJ1-1. TRBV21-1 constitutes a pseudogene. The CDR3 length is 16 residues. In DNA, the CDR3 is TGTGCCAGCAGCAAAGTTGTAGGGAATATGAACACTGAAGCTTTCTTT. Encoded protein: CASSKVVGNMNTEAFF.

The V and J genes are TRBV19 and TRBJ2-1, with 9 bases aligning to TRBD1. From germline, CDR1 is LNHDA and CDR2 SQIVND (reference sequence). The V segment lost 7 bases and the J segment 3 bases; nucleotides outside the gene matches: 4. The CDR3 totals 14 residues. Written as DNA, the CDR3 is TGTGCCAGTACCGACAGGGGGGTCTACAATGAGCAGTTCTTC. Protein sequence: CASTDRGVYNEQFF.

This chain uses TRBV19 with TRBJ2-1; D perhaps matches TRBD1 (6 bases). Germline CDR1 and CDR2: LNHDA and SQIVND (reference sequence). The CDR3 loop spans 15 amino acids. The V end was cut by 2 bases, the J end by 1 base, with 9 bases between. CDR3 loop: CASSISRGSYNEQFF. Here the CDR3 DNA reads TGTGCCAGTAGTATATCCAGGGGATCCTACAATGAGCAGTTCTTC.

The chain joins TRBV29-1 to TRBJ1-4; D may be TRBD1 (6 bases). The V end lost 3 bases, the J end lost 8 bases, and 19 bases lay between the germline ends. Per the germline V gene, CDR1 is SQVTM and CDR2 is ANQGSEA. The CDR3 loop spans 15 amino acids. CDR3 bases: TGCAGCGTTGAGTCCGGGGGCACCTTAGGCGAAAAACTGTTTTTT. This encodes CSVESGGTLGEKLFF.

This clonotype has a handful of counts. In DNA, the CDR3 is TGTGCCATCAGGGGGGACAGGGAATCGTACAATGAGCAGTTCTTC. Translated: CAIRGDRESYNEQFF. The V call is TRBV10-3, the J call TRBJ2-1, with 9 bases fitting TRBD1. This CDR3 is built from 15 residues. The germline V gene encodes CDR1 ENHRY and CDR2 SYGVKD. The V gene end was trimmed by 6 bases and the J gene end by 4 bases; junction bases not matched to a gene: 7.

In this sample, this clonotype turned up a few times. The CDR3 bases are TGTGCCAGCAGCTCCCAGGGGGCCCCTGGAAACACCATATATTTT. Translated, it gives CASSSQGAPGNTIYF. The chain joins TRBV11-2 to TRBJ1-3, with TRBD1 matching 8 bases. CDR1 and CDR2 from the germline V gene are SGHAT and FQNNGV. With 4 bases clipped from V and 2 bases from J, the junction kept 4 bases outside the gene matches. The CDR3 consists of 15 residues.

The rearrangement joins TRBV7-2 to TRBJ2-1, with 13 bases aligning to TRBD2. The trim removed 6 bases at V and 8 bases at J, leaving 4 bases unmatched. The germline gives CDR1 SGHTA, CDR2 FQGNSA. The CDR3 totals 14 residues. For the CDR3, the DNA is TGTGCCAGCAGGAGGACTAGCGGGGGAGATGAGCAGTTCTTC. Translating gives CASRRTSGGDEQFF.

The chain joins TRBV5-1 to TRBJ2-1; D may be TRBD1 or TRBD2 (6 bases each). Germline CDR1 is SGHRS and CDR2 is YFSETQ. The V end lost 0 bases, the J end lost 5 bases, and 12 bases lay between the germline ends. The CDR3 length is 15 residues. The CDR3 sequence: CASSLVSGGHNEQFF. The DNA for the CDR3 is TGCGCCAGCAGCTTGGTCTCCGGGGGCCACAATGAGCAGTTCTTC.